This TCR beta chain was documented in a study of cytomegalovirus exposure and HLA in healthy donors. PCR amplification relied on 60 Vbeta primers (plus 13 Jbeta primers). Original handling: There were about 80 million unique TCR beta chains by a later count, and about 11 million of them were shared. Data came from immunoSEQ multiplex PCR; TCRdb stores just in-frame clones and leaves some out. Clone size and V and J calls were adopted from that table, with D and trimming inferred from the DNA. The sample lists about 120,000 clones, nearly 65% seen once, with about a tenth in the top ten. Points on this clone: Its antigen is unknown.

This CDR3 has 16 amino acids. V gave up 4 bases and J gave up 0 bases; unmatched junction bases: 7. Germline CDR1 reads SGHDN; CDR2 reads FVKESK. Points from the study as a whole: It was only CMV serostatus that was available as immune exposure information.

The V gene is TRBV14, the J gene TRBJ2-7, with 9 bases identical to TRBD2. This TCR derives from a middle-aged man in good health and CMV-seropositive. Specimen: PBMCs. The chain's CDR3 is CASSPRGSGSSYEQYF. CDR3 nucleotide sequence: TGTGCCAGCAGCCCCCGGGGTAGCGGGAGCTCCTACGAGCAGTACTTC.